These T cell receptor beta chains were read from a single sample in a study of tumor-infiltrating lymphocytes in primary liver carcinoma. TCRdb reanalysed the multiplex PCR reads using MiXCR and keeps one entry per CDR3 protein. This table has hundreds of thousands of distinct CDR3 sequences, 45% to 70% appearing once. The sequenced sample consisted of peripheral blood. These receptors were taken from a woman aged 25 to 39 with primary liver carcinoma and hepatitis B virus infection. CDR3s include the opening cysteine and the closing phenylalanine or tryptophan. D genes are given only for firm matches. For some rows the clone size is stated as once, few or many, or as a class when expanded; others skip it.

j_call: TRBJ1-2
clone_size: NA
d_call: NA
v_call: TRBV6-6
cdr3_nt: TGTGCCAGCAGTTACTCGGGGGGGGATAGCTACACCTTC
cdr3_aa: CASSYSGGDSYTF

j_call: TRBJ2-1
clone_size: few
d_call: TRBD2
v_call: TRBV6-2/TRBV6-3
cdr3_nt: TGTGCCAGCAGTTACTCGAAGCAGCGGGGCTACAATGAGCAGTTCTTC
cdr3_aa: CASSYSKQRGYNEQFF

j_call: TRBJ2-5
clone_size: NA
d_call: NA
v_call: TRBV11-2
cdr3_nt: TGTGCCAGTAGCTCCCACCCCGGTCAAGATACCCAGTACTTC
cdr3_aa: CASSSHPGQDTQYF

j_call: TRBJ2-3
clone_size: NA
d_call: NA
v_call: TRBV28
cdr3_nt: TGTGTCAGCAGTTCCCCGACAGGAATGCAGTATTTT
cdr3_aa: CVSSSPTGMQYF

j_call: TRBJ2-1
clone_size: few
d_call: NA
v_call: TRBV29-1
cdr3_nt: TGCAGCGTTGGTGGGAGCTCCTACAATGAGCAGTTCTTC
cdr3_aa: CSVGGSSYNEQFF

j_call: TRBJ2-1
clone_size: many
d_call: NA
v_call: TRBV12-3/TRBV12-4
cdr3_nt: TGTGCCAGCAGTTTACACAATGAGCAGTTCTTC
cdr3_aa: CASSLHNEQFF

j_call: TRBJ2-7
clone_size: NA
d_call: NA
v_call: TRBV12-3/TRBV12-4
cdr3_nt: TGTGCCAACAGGCGGGAAGTAGCCTACGAGCAGTACTTC
cdr3_aa: CANRREVAYEQYF

j_call: TRBJ1-1
clone_size: NA
d_call: NA
v_call: TRBV7-9
cdr3_nt: TGTGCCAGCAGCTTGATGGGGAGTGAGAATACTGAAGCTTCCTTT
cdr3_aa: CASSLMGSENTEASF

j_call: TRBJ2-1
clone_size: NA
d_call: TRBD2
v_call: TRBV7-9
cdr3_nt: TGTGCCGGCAGCTACATTAGCGGGTATTCCAATGAGCAGTTCTTC
cdr3_aa: CAGSYISGYSNEQFF

j_call: TRBJ2-6
clone_size: few
d_call: TRBD2
v_call: TRBV4-1
cdr3_nt: TGCGCCAGCAGCCAAGATCCGGGGGGGTTCTCTGGGGCCAACGTCCTGACTTTC
cdr3_aa: CASSQDPGGFSGANVLTF

j_call: TRBJ2-3
clone_size: NA
d_call: NA
v_call: TRBV28
cdr3_nt: TGTGCCAGCCGTGCCTCTTGGCGGAGCACAGATACGCAGTATTTT
cdr3_aa: CASRASWRSTDTQYF

j_call: TRBJ2-7
clone_size: many
d_call: NA
v_call: TRBV6-6
cdr3_nt: TGTGCCAGCTCCCGCGGGGGCGGGCGAAGCTCCTACGAGCAGTACTTC
cdr3_aa: CASSRGGGRSSYEQYF

j_call: TRBJ1-4
clone_size: many
d_call: NA
v_call: TRBV11-2
cdr3_nt: TGTGCCAGCAGCCCCGGGTTGTATGAAAAACTGTTTTTT
cdr3_aa: CASSPGLYEKLFF

j_call: TRBJ2-3
clone_size: once
d_call: TRBD2
v_call: TRBV6-2/TRBV6-3
cdr3_nt: TGTGCCAGCAGTCGCCGACTAGCGGGAGATCACGCAGATACGCAGTATTTT
cdr3_aa: CASSRRLAGDHADTQYF

j_call: TRBJ2-5
clone_size: NA
d_call: NA
v_call: TRBV28
cdr3_nt: TGTGCCAGCAGTCTAAGGGGGGGGAAGGAGACCCAGTACTTC
cdr3_aa: CASSLRGGKETQYF

j_call: TRBJ1-1
clone_size: many
d_call: TRBD1
v_call: TRBV6-5
cdr3_nt: TGTGCCAGCGCTGGACAGGGTAACACTGAAGCTTTCTTT
cdr3_aa: CASAGQGNTEAFF

j_call: TRBJ1-2
clone_size: many
d_call: NA
v_call: TRBV6-2/TRBV6-3
cdr3_nt: TGTGCCAGCTCCGGACAGTTCTATGGCTACACCTTC
cdr3_aa: CASSGQFYGYTF

j_call: TRBJ1-4
clone_size: NA
d_call: NA
v_call: TRBV4-1
cdr3_nt: TGCGCCAGCAGCCAAGTCTTCGCCGGTGAAAAATTGTTTTTT
cdr3_aa: CASSQVFAGEKLFF